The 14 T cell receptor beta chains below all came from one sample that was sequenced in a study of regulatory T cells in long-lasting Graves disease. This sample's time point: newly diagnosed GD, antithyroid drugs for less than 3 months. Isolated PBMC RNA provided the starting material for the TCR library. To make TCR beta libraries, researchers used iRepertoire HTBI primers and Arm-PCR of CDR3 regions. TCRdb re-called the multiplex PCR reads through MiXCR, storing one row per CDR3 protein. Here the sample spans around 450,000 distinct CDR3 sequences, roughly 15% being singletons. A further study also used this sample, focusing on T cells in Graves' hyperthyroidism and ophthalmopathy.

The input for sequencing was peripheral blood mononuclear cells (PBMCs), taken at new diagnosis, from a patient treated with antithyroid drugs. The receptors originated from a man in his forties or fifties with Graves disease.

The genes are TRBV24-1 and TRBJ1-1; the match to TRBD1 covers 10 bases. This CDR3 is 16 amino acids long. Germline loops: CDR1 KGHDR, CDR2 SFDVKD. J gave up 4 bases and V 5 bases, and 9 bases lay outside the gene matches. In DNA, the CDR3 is TGTGCCACCAGTGGCCGGACAGGGGGAGGGCGCACTGAAGCTTTCTTT. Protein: CATSGRTGGGRTEAFF.

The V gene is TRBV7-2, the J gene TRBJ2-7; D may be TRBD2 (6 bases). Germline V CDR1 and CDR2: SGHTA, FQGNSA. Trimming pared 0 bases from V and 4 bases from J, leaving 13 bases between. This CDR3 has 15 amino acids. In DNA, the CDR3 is TGTGCCAGCAGCTTAGCTATCGCGGGATCTTACGAGCAGTACTTC. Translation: CASSLAIAGSYEQYF. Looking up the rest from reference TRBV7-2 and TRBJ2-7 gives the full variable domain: GAGVSQSPSNKVTEKGKDVELRCDPISGHTALYWYRQSLGQGLEFLIYFQGNSAPDKSGLPSDRFSAERTGGSVSTLTIQRTQQEDSAVYLCASSLAIAGSYEQYFGPGTRLTVT.

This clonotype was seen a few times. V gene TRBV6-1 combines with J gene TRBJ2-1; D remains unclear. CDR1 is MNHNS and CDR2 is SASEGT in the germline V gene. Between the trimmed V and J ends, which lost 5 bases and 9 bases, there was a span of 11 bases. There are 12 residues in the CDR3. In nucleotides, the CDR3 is TGTGCCAGCAGTCAAGTAGCTAGTGAGCAGTTCTTC. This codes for CASSQVASEQFF.

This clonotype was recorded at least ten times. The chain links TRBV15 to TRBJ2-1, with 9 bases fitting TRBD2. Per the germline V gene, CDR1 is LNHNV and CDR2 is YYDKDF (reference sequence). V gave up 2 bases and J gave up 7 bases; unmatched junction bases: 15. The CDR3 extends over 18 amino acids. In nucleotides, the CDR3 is TGTGCCACCAGCAGATTTACGCGGGGTAGCGGGAGTCAGAATGAGCAGTTCTTC. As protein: CATSRFTRGSGSQNEQFF.

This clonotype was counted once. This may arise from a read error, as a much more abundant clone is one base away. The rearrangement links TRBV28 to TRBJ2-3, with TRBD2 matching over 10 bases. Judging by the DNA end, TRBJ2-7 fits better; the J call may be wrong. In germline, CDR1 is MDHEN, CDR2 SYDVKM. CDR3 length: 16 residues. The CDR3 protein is CASSHPELAGFYEQYF. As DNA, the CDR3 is TGTGCCAGCAGCCATCCGGAACTAGCGGGATTCTACGAGCAGTACTTC.

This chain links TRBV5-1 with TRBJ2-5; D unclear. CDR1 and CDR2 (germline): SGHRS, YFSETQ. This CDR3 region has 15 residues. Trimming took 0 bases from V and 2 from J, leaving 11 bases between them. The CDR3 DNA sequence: TGCGCCAGCAGCTTGGTATCCATACCTCAAGAGACCCAGTACTTC. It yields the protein CASSLVSIPQETQYF.

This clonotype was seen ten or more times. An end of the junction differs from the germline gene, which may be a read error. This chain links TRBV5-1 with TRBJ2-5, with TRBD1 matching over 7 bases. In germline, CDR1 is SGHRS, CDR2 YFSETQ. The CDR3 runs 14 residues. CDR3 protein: CASRAGTAQETQYF. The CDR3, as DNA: TGTGCCAGCAGAGCCGGGACAGCTCAAGAGACCCAGTACTTC. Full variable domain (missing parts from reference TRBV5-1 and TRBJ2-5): KAGVTQTPRYLIKTRGQQVTLSCSPISGHRSVSWYQQTPGQGLQFLFEYFSETQRNKGNFPGRFSGRQFSNSRSEMNVSTLELGDSALYLCASRAGTAQETQYFGPGTRLLVL.

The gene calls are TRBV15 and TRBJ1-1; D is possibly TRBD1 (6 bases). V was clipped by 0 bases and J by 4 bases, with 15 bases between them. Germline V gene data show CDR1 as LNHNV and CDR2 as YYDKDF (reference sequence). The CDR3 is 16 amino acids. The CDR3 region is CATSRDMWGRGTEAFF. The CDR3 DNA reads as TGTGCCACCAGCAGAGATATGTGGGGCAGGGGCACTGAAGCTTTCTTT. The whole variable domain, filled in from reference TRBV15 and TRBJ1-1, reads DAMVIQNPRYQVTQFGKPVTLSCSQTLNHNVMYWYQQKSSQAPKLLFHYYDKDFNNEADTPDNFQSRRPNTSFCFLDIRSPGLGDTAMYLCATSRDMWGRGTEAFFGQGTRLTVV.

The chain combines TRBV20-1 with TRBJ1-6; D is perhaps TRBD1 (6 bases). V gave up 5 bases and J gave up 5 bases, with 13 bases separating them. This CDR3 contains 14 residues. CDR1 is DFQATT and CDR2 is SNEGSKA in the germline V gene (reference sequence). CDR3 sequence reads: CSAGPHRDNSPLHF. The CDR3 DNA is TGCAGTGCTGGACCGCACAGGGATAATTCACCCCTCCACTTT.

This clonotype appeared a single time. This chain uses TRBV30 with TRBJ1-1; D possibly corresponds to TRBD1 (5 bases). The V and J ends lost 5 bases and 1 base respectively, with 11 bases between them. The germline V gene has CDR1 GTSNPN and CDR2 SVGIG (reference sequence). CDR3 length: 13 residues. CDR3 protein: CAWVTRGNTEAFF. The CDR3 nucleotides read TGTGCCTGGGTCACTAGGGGGAACACTGAAGCTTTCTTT.

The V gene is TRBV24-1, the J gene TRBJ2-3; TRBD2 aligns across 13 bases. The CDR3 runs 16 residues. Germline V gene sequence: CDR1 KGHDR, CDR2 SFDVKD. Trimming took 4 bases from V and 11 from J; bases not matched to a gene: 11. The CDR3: CATSESGLAGVGLQYF. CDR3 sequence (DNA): TGTGCCACCAGTGAATCTGGACTAGCGGGAGTGGGTCTGCAGTATTTT.

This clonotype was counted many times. The CDR3 nucleotides read TGCAGTGCTAGAAAGGGACAGGGTATCCACGAGCAGTACTTC. This gives the protein CSARKGQGIHEQYF. The chain has TRBV20-1 and TRBJ2-7; 9 nucleotides align to TRBD1. Germline CDR1 is DFQATT and CDR2 is SNEGSKA (reference sequence). With 2 bases clipped from V and 5 bases from J, the junction kept 7 bases outside the gene matches. The CDR3 consists of 14 residues.

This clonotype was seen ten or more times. The CDR3 here is CASSLVLAAERRRTDTQYF. Here the CDR3 DNA reads TGTGCCAGCAGCTTAGTGCTAGCGGCCGAAAGACGACGCACAGATACGCAGTATTTT. The rearrangement uses TRBV7-3 and TRBJ2-3; 7 bases map to TRBD2. Germline loops: CDR1 SGHTA, CDR2 FQGTGA. CDR3 size: 19 residues. The V and J ends lost 2 bases and 1 base, in that order; junction bases with no gene match: 15.

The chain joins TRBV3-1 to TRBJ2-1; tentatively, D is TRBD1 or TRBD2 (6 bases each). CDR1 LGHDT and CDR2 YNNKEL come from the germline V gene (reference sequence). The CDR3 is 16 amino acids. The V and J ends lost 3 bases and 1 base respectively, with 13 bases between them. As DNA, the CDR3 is TGTGCCAGCAGCCAGACGGGGGCGGGATCCTACAATGAGCAGTTCTTC. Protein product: CASSQTGAGSYNEQFF.